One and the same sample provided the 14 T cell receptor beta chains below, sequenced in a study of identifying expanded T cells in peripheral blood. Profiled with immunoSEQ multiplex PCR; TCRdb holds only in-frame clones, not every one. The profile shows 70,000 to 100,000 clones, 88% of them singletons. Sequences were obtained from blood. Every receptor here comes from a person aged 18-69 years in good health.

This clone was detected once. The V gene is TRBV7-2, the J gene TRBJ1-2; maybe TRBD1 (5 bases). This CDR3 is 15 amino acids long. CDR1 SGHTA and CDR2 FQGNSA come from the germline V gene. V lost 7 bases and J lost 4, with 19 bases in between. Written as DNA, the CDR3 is TGTGCCAGCACCAAAAGTGGGCGGGGGATCTATGGCTACACCTTC. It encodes CASTKSGRGIYGYTF.

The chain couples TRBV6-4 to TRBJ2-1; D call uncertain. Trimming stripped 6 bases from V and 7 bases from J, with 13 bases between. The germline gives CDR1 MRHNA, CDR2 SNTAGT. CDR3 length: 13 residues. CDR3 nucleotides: TGTGCCAGCAGGGACCAGACTTCTAATGAGCAGTTCTTC. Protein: CASRDQTSNEQFF.

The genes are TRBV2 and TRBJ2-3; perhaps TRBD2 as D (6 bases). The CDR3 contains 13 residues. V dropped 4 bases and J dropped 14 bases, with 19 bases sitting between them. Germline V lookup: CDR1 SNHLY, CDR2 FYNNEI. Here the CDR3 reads CASSASPGLEVYF. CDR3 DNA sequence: TGTGCCAGCAGTGCTTCACCGGGACTGGAGGTGTATTTT.

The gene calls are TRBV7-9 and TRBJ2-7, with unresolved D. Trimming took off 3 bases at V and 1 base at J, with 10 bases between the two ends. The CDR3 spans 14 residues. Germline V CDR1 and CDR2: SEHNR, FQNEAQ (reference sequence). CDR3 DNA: TGTGCCAGCAGCTTTGACGGTAAATCCTACGAGCAGTACTTC. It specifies CASSFDGKSYEQYF.

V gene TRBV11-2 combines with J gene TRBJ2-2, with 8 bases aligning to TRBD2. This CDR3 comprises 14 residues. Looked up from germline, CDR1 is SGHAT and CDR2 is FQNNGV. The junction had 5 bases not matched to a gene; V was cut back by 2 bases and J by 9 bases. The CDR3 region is CASSLTSGSWELFF. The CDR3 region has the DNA TGTGCCAGCAGCTTAACTAGCGGTTCGTGGGAGCTGTTTTTT.

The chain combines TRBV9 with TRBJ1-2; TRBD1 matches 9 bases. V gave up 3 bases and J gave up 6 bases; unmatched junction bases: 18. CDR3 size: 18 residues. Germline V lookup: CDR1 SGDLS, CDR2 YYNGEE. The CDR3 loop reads CASSESPGTGRGGDGYTF. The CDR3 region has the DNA TGTGCCAGCAGCGAAAGTCCCGGGACAGGGAGGGGAGGCGATGGCTACACCTTC.

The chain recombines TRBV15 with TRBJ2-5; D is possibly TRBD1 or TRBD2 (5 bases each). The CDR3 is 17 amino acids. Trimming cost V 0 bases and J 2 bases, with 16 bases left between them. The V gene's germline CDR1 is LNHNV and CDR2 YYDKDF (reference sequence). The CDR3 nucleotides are TGTGCCACCAGCAGAGAGCTTTGGGACCCCATACAAGAGACCCAGTACTTC. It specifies CATSRELWDPIQETQYF.

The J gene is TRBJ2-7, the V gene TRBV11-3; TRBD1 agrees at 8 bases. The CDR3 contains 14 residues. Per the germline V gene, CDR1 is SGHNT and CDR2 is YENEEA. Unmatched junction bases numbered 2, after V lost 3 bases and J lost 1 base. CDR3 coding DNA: TGTGCCAGCAGCTTGACAGGGGAGTCCTACGAGCAGTACTTC. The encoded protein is CASSLTGESYEQYF. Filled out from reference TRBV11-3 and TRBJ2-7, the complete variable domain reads EAGVVQSPRYKIIEKKQPVAFWCNPISGHNTLYWYLQNLGQGPELLIRYENEEAVDDSQLPKDRFSAERLKGVDSTLKIQPAELGDSAVYLCASSLTGESYEQYFGPGTRLTVT.

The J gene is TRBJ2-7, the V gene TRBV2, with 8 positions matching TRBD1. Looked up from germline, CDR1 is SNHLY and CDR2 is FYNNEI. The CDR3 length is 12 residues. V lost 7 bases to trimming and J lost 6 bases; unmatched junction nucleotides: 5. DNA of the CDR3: TGTGCCAGCACAGGACAGGGCGGCGAGCAGTACTTC. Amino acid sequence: CASTGQGGEQYF.

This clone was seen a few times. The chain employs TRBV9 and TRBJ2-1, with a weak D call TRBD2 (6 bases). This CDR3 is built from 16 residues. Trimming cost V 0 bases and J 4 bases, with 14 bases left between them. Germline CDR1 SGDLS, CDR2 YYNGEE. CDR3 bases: TGTGCCAGCAGCGTAGCCCCCCTCGGGGGATACAATGAGCAGTTCTTC. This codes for CASSVAPLGGYNEQFF.

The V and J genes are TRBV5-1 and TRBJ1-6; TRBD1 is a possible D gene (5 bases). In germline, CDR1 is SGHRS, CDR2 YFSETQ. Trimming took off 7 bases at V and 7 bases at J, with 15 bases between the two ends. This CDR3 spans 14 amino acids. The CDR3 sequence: CASARDGLNSPLHF. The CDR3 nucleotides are TGCGCCAGCGCCCGGGACGGACTCAATTCACCCCTCCACTTT.

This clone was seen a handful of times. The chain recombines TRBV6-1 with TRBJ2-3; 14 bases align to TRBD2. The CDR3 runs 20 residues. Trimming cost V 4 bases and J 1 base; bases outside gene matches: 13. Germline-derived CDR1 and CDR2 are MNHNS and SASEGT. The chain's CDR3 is CASSALKTSGGAGRTDTQYF. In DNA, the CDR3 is TGTGCCAGCAGTGCATTAAAGACTAGCGGGGGGGCCGGGCGCACAGATACGCAGTATTTT.

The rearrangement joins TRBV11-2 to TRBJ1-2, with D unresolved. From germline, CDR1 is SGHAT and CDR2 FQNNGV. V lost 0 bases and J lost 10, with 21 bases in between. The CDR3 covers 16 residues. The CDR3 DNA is TGTGCCAGCAGCTTAGATTTTGGTAGCTACGGCCCCGACTACACCTTC. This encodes CASSLDFGSYGPDYTF.

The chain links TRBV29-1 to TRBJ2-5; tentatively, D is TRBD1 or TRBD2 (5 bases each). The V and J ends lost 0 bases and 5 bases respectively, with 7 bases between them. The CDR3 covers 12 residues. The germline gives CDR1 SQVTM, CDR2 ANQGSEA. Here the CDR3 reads CSVEDGGETQYF. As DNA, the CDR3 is TGCAGCGTTGAAGATGGGGGTGAGACCCAGTACTTC.